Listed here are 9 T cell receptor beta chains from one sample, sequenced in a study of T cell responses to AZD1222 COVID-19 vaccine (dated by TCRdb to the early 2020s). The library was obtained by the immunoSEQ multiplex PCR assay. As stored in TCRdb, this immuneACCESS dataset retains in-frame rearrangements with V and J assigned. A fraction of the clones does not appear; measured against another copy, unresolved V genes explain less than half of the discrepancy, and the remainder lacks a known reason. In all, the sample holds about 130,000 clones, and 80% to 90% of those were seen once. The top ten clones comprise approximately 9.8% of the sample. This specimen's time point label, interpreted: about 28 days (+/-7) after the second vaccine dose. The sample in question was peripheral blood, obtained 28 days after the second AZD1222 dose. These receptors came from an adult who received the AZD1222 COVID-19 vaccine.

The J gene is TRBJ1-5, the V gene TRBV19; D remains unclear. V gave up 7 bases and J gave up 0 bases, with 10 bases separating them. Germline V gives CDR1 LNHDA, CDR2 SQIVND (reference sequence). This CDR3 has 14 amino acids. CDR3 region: CASTTMDSNQPQHF. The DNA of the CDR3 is TGTGCCAGTACCACTATGGATAGCAATCAGCCCCAGCATTTT.

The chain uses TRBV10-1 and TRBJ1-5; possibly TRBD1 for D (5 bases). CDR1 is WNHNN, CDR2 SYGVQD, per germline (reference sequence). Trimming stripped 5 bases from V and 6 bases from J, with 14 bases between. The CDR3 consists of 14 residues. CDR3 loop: CASSPGSTGQPQHF. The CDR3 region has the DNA TGCGCCAGCAGTCCAGGTTCAACAGGTCAGCCCCAGCATTTT.

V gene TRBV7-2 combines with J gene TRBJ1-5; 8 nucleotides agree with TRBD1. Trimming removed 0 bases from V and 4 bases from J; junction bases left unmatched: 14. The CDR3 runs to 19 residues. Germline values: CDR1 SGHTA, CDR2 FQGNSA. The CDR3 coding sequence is TGTGCCAGCAGCTTAGCTTGGGGCAGGGGGCAGGCGTGGAATCAGCCCCAGCATTTT. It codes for CASSLAWGRGQAWNQPQHF.

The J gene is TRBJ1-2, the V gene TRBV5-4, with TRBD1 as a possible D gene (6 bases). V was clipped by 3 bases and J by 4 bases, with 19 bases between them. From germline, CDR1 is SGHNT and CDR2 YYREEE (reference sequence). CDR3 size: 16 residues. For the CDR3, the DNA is TGTGCCAGCAGCTGGGACCCGGGGGCGCCCGGCTATGGCTACACCTTC. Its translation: CASSWDPGAPGYGYTF.

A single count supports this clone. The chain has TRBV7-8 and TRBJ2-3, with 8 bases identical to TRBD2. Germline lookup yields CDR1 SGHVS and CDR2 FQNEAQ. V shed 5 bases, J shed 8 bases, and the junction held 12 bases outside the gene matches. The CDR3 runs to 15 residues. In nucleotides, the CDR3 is TGTGCCAGCAGCACATGGACGGGGGGGCCAGGTACGCAGTATTTT. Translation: CASSTWTGGPGTQYF.

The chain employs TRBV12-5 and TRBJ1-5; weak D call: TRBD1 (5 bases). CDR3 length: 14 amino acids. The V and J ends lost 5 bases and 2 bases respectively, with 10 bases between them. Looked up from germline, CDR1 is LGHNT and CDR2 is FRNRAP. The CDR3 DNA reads TGTGCTAGTGGTCTGTGGGGGGGCAATCAGCCCCAGCATTTT. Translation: CASGLWGGNQPQHF.

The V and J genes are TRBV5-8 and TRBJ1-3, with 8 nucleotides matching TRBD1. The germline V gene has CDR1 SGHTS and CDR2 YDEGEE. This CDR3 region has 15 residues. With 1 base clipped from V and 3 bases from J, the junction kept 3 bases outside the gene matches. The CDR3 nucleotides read TGTGCCAGCAGCTTGCGCAGGGGGCTTGGAAACACCATATATTTT. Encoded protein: CASSLRRGLGNTIYF. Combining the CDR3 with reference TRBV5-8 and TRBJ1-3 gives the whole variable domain EAGVTQSPTHLIKTRGQQATLRCSPISGHTSVYWYQQALGLGLQFLLWYDEGEERNRGNFPPRFSGRQFPNYSSELNVNALELEDSALYLCASSLRRGLGNTIYFGEGSWLTVV.

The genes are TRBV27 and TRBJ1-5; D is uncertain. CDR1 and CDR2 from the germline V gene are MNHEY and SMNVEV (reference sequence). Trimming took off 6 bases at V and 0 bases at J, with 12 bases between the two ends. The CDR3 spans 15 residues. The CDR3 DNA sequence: TGTGCCAGCAGAGAGGGTCAGATTAGCAATCAGCCCCAGCATTTT. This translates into CASREGQISNQPQHF.

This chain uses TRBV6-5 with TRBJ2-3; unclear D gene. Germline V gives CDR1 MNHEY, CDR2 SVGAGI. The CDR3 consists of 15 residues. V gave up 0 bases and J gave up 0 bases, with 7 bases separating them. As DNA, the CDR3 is TGTGCCAGCAGTTACTCCTTCACTAGCACAGATACGCAGTATTTT. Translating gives CASSYSFTSTDTQYF.